The clone carrying this T cell receptor beta chain was found once. The RNA, about 0.45 to 1 ug, was put through reverse transcription using random hexamers. Across 54 Vbeta and 13 Jbeta, immunoSEQ multiplex PCR amplified TCR beta CDR3. Each CDR3 protein gets one entry after TCRdb re-called the immunoSEQ multiplex PCR reads with MiXCR. The sample lists about 200,000 distinct CDR3 sequences; roughly 94% were seen once. TCR beta sequencing was performed on blood CD8+ and CD4+ T cells. TEMRA cells underwent FACS enrichment and CD8+ and CD4+ T cells underwent negative isolation. The data belong to a study of CD8 T cells in Susac syndrome. The CDR3 length is 15 residues. V was pared by 4 bases and J by 1 base, with 14 bases between.

V gene TRBV23-1 combines with J gene TRBJ2-7; perhaps TRBD2 as D (5 bases). TRBV23-1 is an ORF; its function is uncertain. The receptor comes from a human donor in good health. Source material: CD4+ T cells from PBMCs. In DNA, the CDR3 is TGCGCCAGCAGTCGTGAGGGTAGGACTTCCTACGAGCAGTACTTC. It encodes CASSREGRTSYEQYF.